This T cell receptor beta chain was found in a study of T cell responses to AZD1222 COVID-19 vaccine. This clone occurred once. Clones were read by immunoSEQ multiplex PCR, and TCRdb kept only the in-frame ones, dropping some. The data contain 100,000 to 120,000 clones, approximately 90% of them singletons. CDR3 size: 8 residues. J is TRBJ1-6 and V is TRBV21-1. TRBV21-1 counts as a pseudogene. The sample in question was peripheral blood, obtained 28 days after the second AZD1222 dose. This TCR was sampled from an adult who received the AZD1222 COVID-19 vaccine. The CDR3 loop is CAIAPLHF. DNA for the CDR3: TGTGCCATAGCCCCCCTCCACTTT.